Listed here is a single T cell receptor beta chain. The antigen it binds to is not known. No qualities accompany the bases; no much larger clone lies one base away. This specimen comes from a study of memory B cells and T cells in multiple sclerosis listed by TCRdb under 2018. Describing the broader study: In multiple sclerosis patients, the study set the TCR beta repertoires of autoproliferating peripheral T cells against those of T cells infiltrating brain lesions. Two multiple sclerosis patients were included in the TCR sequencing because brain lesions obtained at autopsy or brain-infiltrating cells obtained from biopsy were available for them.

Beyond this particular receptor, the publication reports: Clone-set sizes varied between compartments, which affected the numbers of shared clonotypes and made normalization necessary.

After CFSE-labeled PBMCs were cultured without a stimulus, the autoproliferating (CFSEdim) and non-proliferating (CFSEhi) T cell fractions were sequenced separately. Altogether, about 5.5x10^7 CFSE-labeled PBMCs were kept in culture for six to eight days with no stimulus, after which the replicate wells were combined. Labeling of PBMCs used 0.4 to 0.6 uM CFSE, and the cells were then grown in serum-free AIM-V medium with no exogenous stimuli added. PBMCs were isolated by Ficoll density gradient centrifugation and cryopreserved before use. Using a FACSAria III, live 7-AAD-negative cells were sorted, then washed with PBS and stored frozen at -80 degrees C as dry pellets. Using the immunoSEQ Platform, TCRbeta CDR3 regions were amplified from extracted genomic DNA. Multiplex PCR, high-throughput sequencing and a vendor bioinformatics pipeline were brought together in the immunoSEQ assay. As for the authors' bioinformatics: Non-productive sequences and CDR3s shorter than 4 amino acids were removed, and clonotype frequencies were recalculated per sample. In immunoSEQ Analyzer 2.0, a clonotype counted as shared when the CDR3 amino acid, V gene and J gene sequences were identical. Repertoire overlap was normalized by dividing shared clonotype counts by the product of both clone-set sizes, scaled by 1000 into arbitrary units. TCRdb provides this immuneACCESS table in a form limited to in-frame rearrangements. Some clones are lacking; in checked studies, under half of them reflect an unresolved V gene, and why the rest are absent is not known. V, J and clone size were drawn from that table, and D and trimming were deduced from the DNA. This sample lists over 35,000 clones; more than 65% were detected once. The leading ten clones occupy about 1.1% of the sample.

The receptor's source is a human donor with multiple sclerosis. Source material: PBMCs from blood kept in culture.

The CDR3 region has the sequence CAIQGGNTGELFF. The sequenced DNA: TGTGCCATTCAGGGGGGGAACACCGGGGAGCTGTTTTTT. The sequence joins TRBV6-6 to TRBJ2-2; a weak D assignment points to TRBD1 (7 bases agree). Based on the germline V gene (reference sequence), the CDR1 and CDR2 sequences are MNHNY and SVGAGI. The junction carries 10 bases between V and J, which are trimmed by 10 bases and 1 base respectively. The CDR3, from cysteine to phenylalanine, totals 13 residues. The kept DNA is CDR3 alone, 39 bases in frame from the first base.